The 31 T cell receptor beta chains in this list originate from one sample, sequenced in a study of T cells after posttransplantation cyclophosphamide. Assay used: immunoSEQ multiplex PCR; TCRdb lists only in-frame clones, some missing. Sampling found over 35,000 clones, none seen once. Material: PBMCs. The receptors derive from a man between 50 and 59 years old in good health, CMV-negative, and a related stem cell transplant donor.

This clone was detected ten times or more. V gene TRBV9 combines with J gene TRBJ2-3, with 8 nucleotides matching TRBD2. The CDR3 sequence is 16 residues long. Germline assignment: CDR1 SGDLS and CDR2 YYNGEE. The V gene end was trimmed by 2 bases and the J gene end by 5 bases; junction bases not matched to a gene: 10. The CDR3 coding sequence is TGTGCCAGCAGCGTGGGGGTGACTAGCGTAGGAGATACGCAGTATTTT. This codes for CASSVGVTSVGDTQYF.

This clone was found many times. The V call is TRBV27, the J call TRBJ2-5, with TRBD2 matching over 7 bases. Germline V gene sequence: CDR1 MNHEY, CDR2 SMNVEV (reference sequence). With 6 bases clipped from V and 1 base from J, the junction kept 11 bases outside the gene matches. The CDR3 is 16 residues long. The CDR3 protein is CASRGGRILSQETQYF. The DNA for the CDR3 is TGTGCCAGCAGGGGGGGGAGGATATTGTCCCAAGAGACCCAGTACTTC.

Ten or more counts support this clone. The V and J genes are TRBV7-2 and TRBJ2-5; 7 positions agree with TRBD2. This CDR3 spans 16 amino acids. V trimming: 5 bases; J trimming: 6 bases; junction bases outside the gene matches: 15. The germline V gene encodes CDR1 SGHTA and CDR2 FQGNSA. In nucleotides, the CDR3 is TGTGCCAGCAGCGGGATAATTGGACTAGGGGTAAAGACCCAGTACTTC. Encoded protein: CASSGIIGLGVKTQYF. The variable domain in full, completed from reference TRBV7-2 and TRBJ2-5, reads GAGVSQSPSNKVTEKGKDVELRCDPISGHTALYWYRQSLGQGLEFLIYFQGNSAPDKSGLPSDRFSAERTGGSVSTLTIQRTQQEDSAVYLCASSGIIGLGVKTQYFGPGTRLLVL.

This clone was found many times. The chain uses TRBV4-2 and TRBJ1-5; D possibly corresponds to TRBD1 (6 bases). The V and J ends lost 5 bases and 5 bases respectively, with 13 bases between them. The CDR3 extends over 14 amino acids. Germline CDR1 and CDR2: LGHNA and YNFKEQ. The CDR3 bases are TGTGCCAGCAGCGGGATGGACAGATATCAGCCCCAGCATTTT. Its protein product is CASSGMDRYQPQHF.

This clone came up many times. This chain's CDR3 is CASRSAGAEGGKLFF. In DNA, the CDR3 is TGTGCCAGCAGATCGGCCGGGGCAGAAGGGGGAAAACTGTTTTTT. V and J are TRBV6-5 and TRBJ1-4, with a possible D match to TRBD1 (6 bases). The CDR3 is 15 residues long. The V end was cut by 6 bases, the J end by 10 bases, with 21 bases between. Germline loops: CDR1 MNHEY, CDR2 SVGAGI.

There are many counts of this clone. The chain uses TRBV11-2 and TRBJ2-5; 10 nucleotides line up with TRBD2. Germline CDR1 is SGHAT and CDR2 is FQNNGV. The CDR3 totals 15 residues. V shed 6 bases and J 5 bases; nucleotides not matched to a gene: 9. The CDR3 sequence is CASRYSGGRVETQYF. CDR3 sequence (DNA): TGTGCCAGCAGATATAGCGGGGGGAGGGTCGAGACCCAGTACTTC.

The sample holds many counts of this clone. The chain employs TRBV5-1 and TRBJ2-5; TRBD1 might be the D (6 bases). Deletions cut 4 bases from V and 1 base from J, with 14 bases between. The CDR3 has 15 amino acids. In germline, CDR1 is SGHRS, CDR2 YFSETQ. The CDR3 nucleotides are TGCGCCAGCAGCCCACCGACAGGTCTCCAAGAGACCCAGTACTTC. The encoded protein is CASSPPTGLQETQYF.

This clone has a count of ten or more. V usage is TRBV7-9 and J usage is TRBJ1-1; D is ambiguous. V was clipped by 0 bases and J by 5 bases, with 13 bases between them. The CDR3 length is 15 residues. CDR1 and CDR2 from the germline V gene are SEHNR and FQNEAQ (reference sequence). The CDR3 region is CASSLAANHPTEAFF. CDR3 DNA: TGTGCCAGCAGCTTAGCAGCGAATCATCCAACTGAAGCTTTCTTT.

This clone was seen only a few times. The genes are TRBV19 and TRBJ2-1; 7 bases map to TRBD2. Losses at the gene ends were 1 base for V and 4 bases for J; bases not matched to a gene: 4. The CDR3 length is 15 residues. Germline CDR1 and CDR2: LNHDA and SQIVND (reference sequence). The CDR3 region has the DNA TGTGCCAGTAGTATAGGGCTAGCGGTTTACAATGAGCAGTTCTTC. Protein: CASSIGLAVYNEQFF.

This clone was picked up a small number of times. This sequence joins TRBV27 and TRBJ2-5, with D perhaps TRBD2 (5 bases). Trimming stripped 5 bases from V and 11 bases from J, with 12 bases between. CDR1 and CDR2 (germline): MNHEY, SMNVEV (reference sequence). The CDR3 has 11 residues. The chain's CDR3 is CASSRPRGQYF. DNA of the CDR3: TGTGCCAGCAGTAGGCCCCGCGGGCAGTACTTC.

In its sample, this clone was seen many times. J is TRBJ1-4 and V is TRBV18; 8 bases agree with TRBD1. Losses at the gene ends were 3 bases for V and 5 bases for J; bases not matched to a gene: 5. Germline V gives CDR1 KGHSH, CDR2 LQKENI. The CDR3 totals 15 residues. CDR3 DNA sequence: TGTGCCAGCTCACCCGGACAGGGAGGAAATGAAAAACTGTTTTTT. It encodes CASSPGQGGNEKLFF.

This clone was recorded at least ten times. The chain carries TRBV10-3 and TRBJ2-3; 9 bases match TRBD1. J lost 2 bases, V lost 10 bases, and 4 bases had no gene match. This CDR3 has 13 amino acids. CDR1 ENHRY and CDR2 SYGVKD come from the germline V gene. The CDR3 DNA reads as TGTGCCACTAGGACAGGGGACACAGATACGCAGTATTTT. Translated: CATRTGDTDTQYF.

This clone was observed many times. The genes are TRBV6-5 and TRBJ2-2; 9 bases agree with TRBD1. The CDR3 contains 14 residues. Germline V lookup: CDR1 MNHEY, CDR2 SVGAGI. With 6 bases clipped from V and 3 bases from J, the junction kept 2 bases outside the gene matches. CDR3 DNA: TGTGCCAGCAGCCGGGACAGGGACACCGGGGAGCTGTTTTTT. Protein sequence: CASSRDRDTGELFF.

At least ten counts were recorded for this clone. V usage is TRBV12-5 and J usage is TRBJ2-1; D unresolved. CDR1 and CDR2 from the germline V gene are LGHNT and FRNRAP. This CDR3 comprises 12 residues. V was clipped by 2 bases and J by 9 bases, with 8 bases between them. CDR3 residues: CASGLPLSEQFF. CDR3 in DNA: TGTGCTAGTGGTTTGCCCCTTAGTGAGCAGTTCTTC.

There are many counts of this clone. The chain uses TRBV5-1 and TRBJ1-2; no clear D. CDR1 is SGHRS, CDR2 YFSETQ, per germline. V lost 1 base, J lost 4 bases, and 20 bases lay in between. This CDR3 has 17 amino acids. CDR3 in amino acids: CASSLLPVFPSLYGYTF. The DNA for the CDR3 is TGCGCCAGCAGCTTGTTGCCAGTTTTCCCTTCTCTCTATGGCTACACCTTC. Drawing the rest from reference TRBV5-1 and TRBJ1-2, the complete variable domain is KAGVTQTPRYLIKTRGQQVTLSCSPISGHRSVSWYQQTPGQGLQFLFEYFSETQRNKGNFPGRFSGRQFSNSRSEMNVSTLELGDSALYLCASSLLPVFPSLYGYTFGSGTRLTVV.

This chain joins TRBV5-4 and TRBJ2-2; a weak D match, TRBD2 (6 bases). The CDR3 totals 15 residues. The germline gives CDR1 SGHNT, CDR2 YYREEE (reference sequence). Trimming took 1 base from V and 5 from J, leaving 12 bases between them. The CDR3 DNA is TGTGCCAGCAGCTTGATGGACGGGAGAACCGGGGAGCTGTTTTTT. The encoded protein is CASSLMDGRTGELFF.

This chain joins TRBV27 and TRBJ2-3; maybe TRBD1 (5 bases). Germline values: CDR1 MNHEY, CDR2 SMNVEV (reference sequence). With 5 bases removed from V and 2 bases from J, the gap between germline ends came to 20 bases. The CDR3 loop spans 17 amino acids. CDR3 loop: CASSPTPHTGTTDTQYF. CDR3 bases: TGTGCCAGCAGTCCGACCCCCCACACAGGAACCACAGATACGCAGTATTTT.

This clone was seen at least ten times. This sequence joins TRBV25-1 and TRBJ2-7, with D perhaps matching TRBD1 (5 bases). V gave up 3 bases and J gave up 5 bases, with 14 bases separating them. The CDR3 has 14 amino acids. Germline CDR1 and CDR2: MGHDK and SYGVNS. The CDR3 region is CASSDSGRAHEQYF. CDR3 coding DNA: TGTGCCAGCAGTGATTCGGGCAGGGCGCACGAGCAGTACTTC.

The chain employs TRBV18 and TRBJ2-3; D remains ambiguous. Germline assignment: CDR1 KGHSH and CDR2 LQKENI. V lost 5 bases, J lost 5 bases, and 8 bases lay in between. The length of the CDR3 is 12 residues. The CDR3 DNA is TGTGCCAGCTCAAGACCAGGAGATACGCAGTATTTT. This encodes CASSRPGDTQYF.

A few counts support this clone. The chain links TRBV6-6 to TRBJ1-6; possible D gene TRBD1, 6 bases. V was pared by 10 bases and J by 6 bases, with 19 bases between. The CDR3 is made up of 15 amino acids. CDR1 and CDR2 (germline): MNHNY, SVGAGI (reference sequence). CDR3 residues: CATYTGGQLNSPLHF. CDR3 sequence (DNA): TGTGCCACGTATACTGGGGGCCAGCTTAATTCACCCCTCCACTTT.

This clone appeared many times. The V gene is TRBV27, the J gene TRBJ1-1, with TRBD1 identical over 7 bases. The germline V gene has CDR1 MNHEY and CDR2 SMNVEV (reference sequence). J gave up 5 bases and V 4 bases, and 4 bases lay outside the gene matches. The CDR3 length is 13 residues. The CDR3 DNA is TGTGCCAGCAGTTCCCTGGACAGGACTGAAGCTTTCTTT. As protein: CASSSLDRTEAFF.

This clone was seen a handful of times. At one boundary the junction diverges from the germline segment, which might be a read error. The chain joins TRBV10-2 to TRBJ2-5, with D maybe TRBD1 (6 bases). Germline V CDR1 and CDR2: WSHSY, SAAADI. This CDR3 contains 16 residues. The chain's CDR3 is CAGSGYWGQFQETQYF. CDR3 sequence (DNA): TGCGCCGGCAGTGGTTACTGGGGACAATTCCAAGAGACCCAGTACTTC.

This clone was counted at least ten times. The chain links TRBV19 to TRBJ2-7; perhaps TRBD1 as D (6 bases). The CDR3 spans 12 residues. The germline V gene has CDR1 LNHDA and CDR2 SQIVND (reference sequence). Trimming cost V 5 bases and J 6 bases, with 11 bases left between them. The CDR3 loop is CASSQGKIEQYF. CDR3 DNA sequence: TGTGCCAGTAGTCAGGGGAAAATCGAGCAGTACTTC. The complete variable domain, with remaining parts taken from reference TRBV19 and TRBJ2-7, reads DGGITQSPKYLFRKEGQNVTLSCEQNLNHDAMYWYRQDPGQGLRLIYYSQIVNDFQKGDIAEGYSVSREKKESFPLTVTSAQKNPTAFYLCASSQGKIEQYFGPGTRLTVT.

Ten or more counts support this clone. The chain is built from TRBV9 and TRBJ2-1, with D possibly matching TRBD1 (5 bases). Germline lookup yields CDR1 SGDLS and CDR2 YYNGEE. The CDR3 runs 17 residues. V was cut by 4 bases and J by 2 bases, with 19 bases left in between. In DNA, the CDR3 is TGTGCCAGCAGCTCAAGGGGCCCCCTAGGGCCCTACAATGAGCAGTTCTTC. Translating gives CASSSRGPLGPYNEQFF.

This clone was recorded at least ten times. The chain employs TRBV7-6 and TRBJ2-2; possible D gene TRBD2, 6 bases. CDR1 SGHVS and CDR2 FNYEAQ come from the germline V gene. V was shortened by 11 bases and J by 8 bases, with 15 bases between the two germline ends. The CDR3 loop spans 12 amino acids. Written as DNA, the CDR3 is TGTGCCGGGGGACTCCAGTTGGGGGAGCTGTTTTTT. This translates into CAGGLQLGELFF. Complete variable domain (other parts from reference TRBV7-6 and TRBJ2-2): GAGVSQSPRYKVTKRGQDVALRCDPISGHVSLYWYRQALGQGPEFLTYFNYEAQQDKSGLPNDRFSAERPEGSISTLTIQRTEQRDSAMYRCAGGLQLGELFFGEGSRLTVL.

This clone showed up many times. The rearrangement uses TRBV5-1 and TRBJ1-6; no definite D call. The CDR3 runs 15 residues. Germline CDR1 SGHRS, CDR2 YFSETQ. V lost 6 bases to trimming and J lost 0 bases, with 10 bases between them. CDR3 residues: CASTTLSSYNSPLHF. CDR3 DNA sequence: TGCGCCAGCACAACATTAAGCTCCTATAATTCACCCCTCCACTTT.

In its sample, this clone was seen many times. V gene TRBV6-6 combines with J gene TRBJ1-2; 8 bases fit TRBD1. Looked up from germline, CDR1 is MNHNY and CDR2 is SVGAGI (reference sequence). CDR3 length: 15 residues. The V and J ends lost 6 bases and 3 bases, in that order; junction bases with no gene match: 9. In nucleotides, the CDR3 is TGTGCCAGCAGAATCACAGGGGGATGGGACTATGGCTACACCTTC. Translation gives CASRITGGWDYGYTF.

This clone came up many times. The chain has TRBV19 and TRBJ2-1; TRBD2 agrees at 10 bases. V was pared by 6 bases and J by 10 bases, with 12 bases of the junction left unmatched. CDR1 and CDR2 (germline): LNHDA, SQIVND (reference sequence). The CDR3 has 15 amino acids. CDR3 sequence: CASRPGLAGVKEQFF. CDR3 in DNA: TGTGCCAGTAGGCCCGGGCTAGCGGGAGTGAAGGAGCAGTTCTTC. Complete variable domain (other parts from reference TRBV19 and TRBJ2-1): DGGITQSPKYLFRKEGQNVTLSCEQNLNHDAMYWYRQDPGQGLRLIYYSQIVNDFQKGDIAEGYSVSREKKESFPLTVTSAQKNPTAFYLCASRPGLAGVKEQFFGPGTRLTVL.

This clone was recorded at least ten times. CDR3 sequence: CASTLSEVTGQYEQYF. The CDR3 DNA sequence: TGTGCCAGCACTTTAAGTGAAGTAACAGGCCAGTACGAGCAGTACTTC. The V gene is TRBV2, the J gene TRBJ2-7, with D possibly being TRBD1 (5 bases). The CDR3 runs to 16 residues. Trimming shortened V by 7 bases and J by 4 bases, and 23 bases separated the two germline ends. CDR1 is SNHLY, CDR2 FYNNEI, per germline.

This clone was counted ten times or more. This sequence joins TRBV9 and TRBJ1-1, with D possibly TRBD1 on 6 matching bases. Trimming removed 0 bases from V and 7 bases from J, with 13 bases in between. Germline assignment: CDR1 SGDLS and CDR2 YYNGEE. CDR3 size: 14 residues. The DNA of the CDR3 is TGTGCCAGCAGCGTAGTTCGGGGGGCTGGTGAAGCTTTCTTT. It codes for CASSVVRGAGEAFF.

This clone was detected many times. The V gene is TRBV28, the J gene TRBJ1-4; tentatively, D is TRBD1 (5 bases). The V gene lost 2 bases and the J gene lost 6 bases, with 16 bases spanning the gap. From germline, CDR1 is MDHEN and CDR2 SYDVKM. This CDR3 has 16 amino acids. In DNA, the CDR3 is TGTGCCAGCAGTTTAGACGGGGGGGGATCTGATGAAAAACTGTTTTTT. The encoded protein is CASSLDGGGSDEKLFF. Complete variable domain (other parts from reference TRBV28 and TRBJ1-4): DVKVTQSSRYLVKRTGEKVFLECVQDMDHENMFWYRQDPGLGLRLIYFSYDVKMKEKGDIPEGYSVSREKKERFSLILESASTNQTSMYLCASSLDGGGSDEKLFFGSGTQLSVL.